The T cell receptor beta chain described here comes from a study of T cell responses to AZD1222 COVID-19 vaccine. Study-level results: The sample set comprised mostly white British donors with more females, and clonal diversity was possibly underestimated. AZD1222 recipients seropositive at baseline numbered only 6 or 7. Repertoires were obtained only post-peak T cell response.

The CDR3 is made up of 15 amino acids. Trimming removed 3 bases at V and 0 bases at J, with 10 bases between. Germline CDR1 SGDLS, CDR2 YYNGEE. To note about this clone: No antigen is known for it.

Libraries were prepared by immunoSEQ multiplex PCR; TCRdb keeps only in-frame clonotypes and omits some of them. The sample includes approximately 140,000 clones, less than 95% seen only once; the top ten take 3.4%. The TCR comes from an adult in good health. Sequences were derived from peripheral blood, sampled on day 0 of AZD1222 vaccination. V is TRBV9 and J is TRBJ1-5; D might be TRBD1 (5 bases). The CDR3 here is CASSGDGGSNQPQHF. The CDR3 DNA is TGTGCCAGCAGCGGGGACGGGGGTAGCAATCAGCCCCAGCATTTT.